This TCR beta chain was sequenced during a study of a mutant IDH1 vaccine in newly diagnosed glioma. Background on the study: Treated patients had a mean age of around 39 years and a sex split that was approximately 62% male and roughly 38% female. Most had both radiotherapy and temozolomide beforehand; others had only one. Overall study findings and caveats: Among top peripheral T cell clonotypes, changes seemed unrelated to pseudoprogression.

Measured with immunoSEQ multiplex PCR; TCRdb has only the in-frame clones, and not every one. The sample shows approximately 100,000 clones, roughly 89% of them seen only once. Comment on this clone: Its antigen is currently unknown. Other DNA sequences in the sample encode the same CDR3.

CDR1 is SGHDT and CDR2 is YYEEEE in the germline V gene. Trimming took off 0 bases at V and 4 bases at J, with 10 bases between the two ends. The CDR3 totals 14 residues. Time point here: baseline, week 1 (first vaccination visit). The treatment here: pre-vaccination baseline after standard-of-care therapy. The V gene is TRBV5-6, the J gene TRBJ1-1; D is perhaps TRBD1 (5 bases). Material: PBMCs, obtained from a glioma patient treated with radiotherapy, temozolomide or both. This clonotype was obtained from a woman between 45 and 65 years old with glioma. The CDR3 sequence: CASSLEWGGTEAFF. The CDR3 nucleotides are TGTGCCAGCAGCTTGGAATGGGGGGGCACTGAAGCTTTCTTT.